The T cell receptor beta chain under discussion was sequenced for a study of T cells in tumors after PD-1 blockade. Overall study context: Some patients also took daily vismodegib 150 mg during anti-PD-1 treatment. On average, peripheral blood gave around 110,000 TCR templates and tens of thousands of unique clonotypes. General study results and limits: Blood contained about 38% of the tumor's TCR clonotypes.

This CDR3 is built from 11 residues. In germline, CDR1 is SNHLY, CDR2 FYNNEI. Trimming cost V 11 bases and J 8 bases, with 15 bases left between them. Template: tumor biopsy or peripheral blood genomic DNA, about 550-6,500 ng per sample. Assay used: immunoSEQ multiplex PCR; TCRdb lists only in-frame clones, some missing. Altogether 13,000 to 15,000 clones are present, nearly 85% being singletons, with the ten largest covering approximately 25%. A remark on this clone: What it binds is not known.

The specimen comprised PBMCs, sampled after anti-PD-1 treatment. V gene TRBV2 combines with J gene TRBJ1-1; D not resolved. The origin of this receptor is a human donor with basal cell carcinoma. CDR3: CAPSGGLEAFF. The CDR3 DNA sequence: TGTGCCCCCTCCGGAGGACTGGAAGCTTTCTTT. Filled out from reference TRBV2 and TRBJ1-1, the complete variable domain reads EPEVTQTPSHQVTQMGQEVILRCVPISNHLYFYWYRQILGQKVEFLVSFYNNEISEKSEIFDDQFSVERPDGSNFTLKIRSTKLEDSAMYFCAPSGGLEAFFGQGTRLTVV.